What follows are 19 T cell receptor beta chains derived from one specimen sequenced in a study of blood T cell repertoires in COVID-19. Generated by immunoSEQ multiplex PCR, the TCRdb table keeps only in-frame clones and is missing some. Here the sample spans roughly 160,000 clones, about 85% being singletons. What was sequenced was peripheral blood. These receptors were obtained from a man between 18 and 35 years old with acute or convalescent COVID-19.

V usage is TRBV28 and J usage is TRBJ2-3; 8 bases align to TRBD2. The CDR3 has 17 residues. Losses at the gene ends were 5 bases for V and 1 base for J; bases not matched to a gene: 11. The germline gives CDR1 MDHEN, CDR2 SYDVKM. This chain's CDR3 is CASSRAPGLGGTDTQYF. The DNA for the CDR3 is TGTGCCAGCAGTAGGGCTCCGGGACTAGGGGGCACAGATACGCAGTATTTT.

This clone has a single count. CDR3 in amino acids: CASSQETGVQAFF. As DNA, the CDR3 is TGTGCCAGCAGCCAAGAAACAGGGGTTCAAGCTTTCTTT. The chain joins TRBV3-1 (or the pseudogene TRBV3-2) to TRBJ1-1, with 7 nucleotides matching TRBD1. Trimming removed 0 bases from V and 9 bases from J; junction bases left unmatched: 4. There are 13 residues in the CDR3. Germline assignment: CDR1 LGHDT and CDR2 YNNKEL (reference sequence).

This sequence joins TRBV2 and TRBJ1-3; D gene unclear. Per the germline V gene, CDR1 is SNHLY and CDR2 is FYNNEI. The V and J ends lost 3 bases and 4 bases respectively, with 16 bases between them. The CDR3 has 16 residues. CDR3 DNA: TGTGCCAGCAGTGACTATGGGAGCAGCCCCGGAAACACCATATATTTT. Protein sequence: CASSDYGSSPGNTIYF.

This chain joins TRBV30 and TRBJ1-5; D ambiguous. Trimming pared 0 bases from V and 4 bases from J, leaving 7 bases between. Per germline, CDR1 GTSNPN and CDR2 SVGIG (reference sequence). This CDR3 contains 13 residues. In DNA, the CDR3 is TGTGCCTGGAGTGTACTCCAAAATCAGCCCCAGCATTTT. This translates into CAWSVLQNQPQHF.

The chain employs TRBV18 and TRBJ2-2; 8 bases line up with TRBD1. In germline, CDR1 is KGHSH, CDR2 LQKENI. This CDR3 is 15 amino acids long. Germline trimming cut 6 bases from V and 2 bases from J; bases unmatched to any gene: 5. CDR3 loop: CASSQGQVNTGELFF. The CDR3 coding sequence is TGTGCCAGCTCCCAGGGACAGGTCAACACCGGGGAGCTGTTTTTT.

V gene TRBV7-2 combines with J gene TRBJ2-2; TRBD2 matches at 16 bases. Germline V gene lookup returns CDR1 SGHTA and CDR2 FQGNSA. With 5 bases clipped from V and 6 bases from J, the junction kept 6 bases outside the gene matches. This CDR3 is built from 17 residues. CDR3 nucleotides: TGTGCCAGCAGCCCGGGGACTAGCGGGGGGGCCTCCGGGGAGCTGTTTTTT. Protein sequence: CASSPGTSGGASGELFF. The full variable domain, rest sourced from reference TRBV7-2 and TRBJ2-2, is GAGVSQSPSNKVTEKGKDVELRCDPISGHTALYWYRQSLGQGLEFLIYFQGNSAPDKSGLPSDRFSAERTGGSVSTLTIQRTQQEDSAVYLCASSPGTSGGASGELFFGEGSRLTVL.

This chain uses TRBV10-1 with TRBJ2-2; D might be TRBD1 (6 bases). Germline assignment: CDR1 WNHNN and CDR2 SYGVQD (reference sequence). The ends were cut back, 5 bases at V and 5 bases at J, with 12 bases in the middle. The CDR3 has 14 residues. CDR3 loop: CASSHREKTGELFF. DNA for the CDR3: TGCGCCAGCAGTCACAGGGAGAAGACCGGGGAGCTGTTTTTT.

The V call is TRBV2, the J call TRBJ2-1; a possible D gene is TRBD1 (6 bases). CDR1 and CDR2 from the germline V gene are SNHLY and FYNNEI. Trimming took 3 bases from V and 4 from J, leaving 7 bases between them. This CDR3 region has 13 residues. The CDR3 protein is CASSDTGYNEQFF. In nucleotides, the CDR3 is TGTGCCAGCAGTGATACAGGGTACAATGAGCAGTTCTTC. The complete variable domain, with remaining parts taken from reference TRBV2 and TRBJ2-1, reads EPEVTQTPSHQVTQMGQEVILRCVPISNHLYFYWYRQILGQKVEFLVSFYNNEISEKSEIFDDQFSVERPDGSNFTLKIRSTKLEDSAMYFCASSDTGYNEQFFGPGTRLTVL.

This clone was counted a few times. The V call is TRBV3-1 (or the pseudogene TRBV3-2), the J call TRBJ1-1; 7 positions agree with TRBD1. The CDR3 spans 17 residues. Per the germline V gene, CDR1 is LGHDT and CDR2 is YNNKEL (reference sequence). The V and J ends lost 0 bases and 2 bases, in that order; junction bases with no gene match: 9. The CDR3, as DNA: TGTGCCAGCAGCCAAGATCTTCGACAGGGTATTAACACTGAAGCTTTCTTT. Protein product: CASSQDLRQGINTEAFF.

The genes are TRBV9 and TRBJ2-3, with D perhaps TRBD2 (6 bases). The CDR3 length is 15 residues. Germline loops: CDR1 SGDLS, CDR2 YYNGEE. Trimming stripped 0 bases from V and 2 bases from J, with 10 bases between. The CDR3: CASSVGGGNTDTQYF. The DNA of the CDR3 is TGTGCCAGCAGCGTAGGTGGGGGGAACACAGATACGCAGTATTTT.

The chain employs TRBV6-1 and TRBJ2-3; no reliable D call. The CDR3 contains 12 residues. Deletions cut 2 bases from V and 11 bases from J, with 11 bases between. Germline loops: CDR1 MNHNS, CDR2 SASEGT. The CDR3 sequence is CASSERLRWQYF. CDR3 nucleotides: TGTGCCAGCAGTGAAAGACTTCGGTGGCAGTATTTT.

This sequence joins TRBV11-2 and TRBJ2-3; 9 bases fit TRBD1. J gave up 1 base and V 1 base, and 0 bases lay outside the gene matches. The CDR3 is made up of 15 amino acids. In germline, CDR1 is SGHAT, CDR2 FQNNGV. CDR3 nucleotide sequence: TGTGCCAGCAGCTTAGGGGACAGGGGCACAGATACGCAGTATTTT. It translates to CASSLGDRGTDTQYF.

This clone occurred a few times. V and J are TRBV7-9 and TRBJ1-3; a possible D gene is TRBD1 (5 bases). Trimming removed 5 bases at V and 0 bases at J, with 11 bases between. Germline loops: CDR1 SEHNR, CDR2 FQNEAQ (reference sequence). CDR3 length: 15 amino acids. The CDR3 sequence: CASSPSGLSGNTIYF. The CDR3 nucleotides are TGTGCCAGCAGCCCCTCGGGACTCTCTGGAAACACCATATATTTT.

This chain connects TRBV5-1 to TRBJ2-5, with a possible D match to TRBD2 (5 bases). This CDR3 has 12 amino acids. V gave up 4 bases and J gave up 7 bases, with 11 bases separating them. CDR1 and CDR2 (germline): SGHRS, YFSETQ. The CDR3 DNA is TGCGCCAGCAGCCGCGAACTAGGGACCCAGTACTTC. Amino acid sequence: CASSRELGTQYF. Filled out from reference TRBV5-1 and TRBJ2-5, the complete variable domain reads KAGVTQTPRYLIKTRGQQVTLSCSPISGHRSVSWYQQTPGQGLQFLFEYFSETQRNKGNFPGRFSGRQFSNSRSEMNVSTLELGDSALYLCASSRELGTQYFGPGTRLLVL.

CDR3 region: CASSRRPVAGGPQETQYF. CDR3 bases: TGTGCCAGCAGCCGCCGTCCTGTAGCGGGGGGCCCGCAGGAGACCCAGTACTTC. V usage is TRBV28 and J usage is TRBJ2-5; TRBD2 matches at 10 bases. The CDR3 length is 18 residues. From germline, CDR1 is MDHEN and CDR2 SYDVKM. With 6 bases clipped from V and 5 bases from J, the junction kept 18 bases outside the gene matches.

This clone occurred once. The gene calls are TRBV12-5 and TRBJ1-2; TRBD1 matches 9 bases. This CDR3 contains 13 residues. The V gene end was trimmed by 4 bases and the J gene end by 4 bases; junction bases not matched to a gene: 1. Germline V lookup: CDR1 LGHNT, CDR2 FRNRAP. CDR3 amino acids: CASGWGQGYGYTF. As DNA, the CDR3 is TGTGCTAGTGGTTGGGGACAGGGCTATGGCTACACCTTC.

The chain combines TRBV11-2 with TRBJ2-1, with D perhaps matching TRBD2 (6 bases). The V end was cut by 1 base, the J end by 9 bases, with 22 bases between. CDR3 length: 17 residues. Germline CDR1 SGHAT, CDR2 FQNNGV. The CDR3 coding sequence is TGTGCCAGCAGCTTAGGGGTTGCGGGGACGGGGAAGGGTGAGCAGTTCTTC. It yields the protein CASSLGVAGTGKGEQFF.

This rearrangement joins TRBV21-1 to TRBJ1-2. TRBV21-1 is deemed a pseudogene. The CDR3 consists of 15 residues. CDR3 sequence (DNA): TGTGCCAGCAGCAAATTGGAGGGGCTTAGGTATGGCTACACCTTC. It encodes CASSKLEGLRYGYTF.

The rearrangement uses TRBV28 and TRBJ2-1, with 8 bases that match TRBD2. CDR1 is MDHEN, CDR2 SYDVKM, per germline. The CDR3 loop spans 14 amino acids. The J segment lost 6 bases and the V segment lost 6 bases, leaving 7 bases of the junction unmatched. The CDR3 nucleotides are TGTGCCAGCAGGGAGCGGGGGTTTGGCAATGAGCAGTTCTTC. It translates to CASRERGFGNEQFF.